The 6 T cell receptor beta chains reported below all come from one sample, sequenced in a study of blood T cell repertoires in COVID-19. TCRdb keeps only in-frame clones here, not all; method: immunoSEQ multiplex PCR. The table includes fewer than 250,000 clones, approximately 85% detected once. Specimen: peripheral blood. The source of these receptors is a woman of 80 years or more with COVID-19, enrolled during active disease.

This sequence joins TRBV5-4 and TRBJ1-2; perhaps TRBD1 as D (6 bases). V was pared by 1 base and J by 1 base, with 11 bases between. The CDR3 is 15 residues long. In germline, CDR1 is SGHNT, CDR2 YYREEE (reference sequence). In nucleotides, the CDR3 is TGTGCCAGCAGCTTGTACGGCAGGGGTAACTATGGCTACACCTTC. Translation gives CASSLYGRGNYGYTF.

This clone turned up a few times. V gene TRBV19 combines with J gene TRBJ2-2; 9 nucleotides align to TRBD1. Germline V gene data show CDR1 as LNHDA and CDR2 as SQIVND (reference sequence). J gave up 2 bases and V 5 bases, and 6 bases lay outside the gene matches. The CDR3 runs to 16 residues. The CDR3 loop reads CASSLGQGLNTGELFF. CDR3 DNA sequence: TGTGCCAGTAGTTTGGGACAGGGACTTAACACCGGGGAGCTGTTTTTT.

This clone was picked up one time. The J gene is TRBJ1-5, the V gene TRBV28; TRBD1 matches 8 bases. This CDR3 region has 14 residues. Germline V CDR1 and CDR2: MDHEN, SYDVKM. V lost 3 bases to trimming and J lost 7 bases; unmatched junction nucleotides: 5. For the CDR3, the DNA is TGTGCCAGCAGTTTCTCAGGGGGCGGACAGCCCCAGCATTTT. It yields the protein CASSFSGGGQPQHF.

V usage is TRBV3-1 (or the pseudogene TRBV3-2) and J usage is TRBJ1-1; D unresolved. Germline CDR1 and CDR2: LGHDT and YNNKEL (reference sequence). This CDR3 comprises 14 residues. Trimming removed 4 bases from V and 2 bases from J, with 11 bases in between. The CDR3 sequence is CASSPMAVNTEAFF. CDR3 sequence (DNA): TGTGCCAGCAGCCCGATGGCGGTAAACACTGAAGCTTTCTTT.

This chain uses TRBV25-1 with TRBJ2-5, with TRBD2 as a possible D gene (7 bases). The CDR3 spans 15 residues. V was clipped by 2 bases and J by 4 bases, with 14 bases between them. Germline-derived CDR1 and CDR2 are MGHDK and SYGVNS. This CDR3 is CASSEDGGAVETQYF. Here the CDR3 DNA reads TGTGCCAGCAGTGAAGATGGGGGGGCGGTAGAGACCCAGTACTTC.

This rearrangement joins TRBV19 to TRBJ1-6; tentative D call: TRBD1 (6 bases). V shed 4 bases and J shed 7 bases, with 14 bases lying between them. Germline V CDR1 and CDR2: LNHDA, SQIVND (reference sequence). This CDR3 has 15 amino acids. CDR3 sequence: CASSRRGTWNSPLHF. In DNA form, the CDR3 reads TGTGCCAGTAGTAGGCGGGGGACATGGAATTCACCCCTCCACTTT.